This T cell receptor beta chain was identified in a study of radiation and T cells in renal cell carcinoma. Findings and caveats of the study: From baseline, blood top tumor clonotypes peaked at 2 weeks post-radiation.

The time point denotes: baseline pretreatment blood. Treatment specified: 15 Gy SBRT to primary tumor, nephrectomy 4 weeks later. This clone showed up just once. Its antigen is currently unknown. Here immunoSEQ multiplex PCR was the method, and the copy in TCRdb shows in-frame clones only, minus some. The sample yields 95,000 or so clones, less than 90% seen once. V was shortened by 6 bases and J by 2 bases, with 10 bases between the two germline ends. In germline, CDR1 is MDHEN, CDR2 SYDVKM. The CDR3 runs to 14 residues. The sequenced sample was blood, obtained from a patient whose treatment included radiotherapy and nephrectomy. V and J are TRBV28 and TRBJ1-4; tentative D call: TRBD1 (6 bases). The source is a man in his fifties or sixties with renal cell carcinoma. The CDR3 nucleotides are TGTGCCAGCAGGGACAGTATTACTAATGAAAAACTGTTTTTT. Its protein product is CASRDSITNEKLFF. The full variable domain, rest sourced from reference TRBV28 and TRBJ1-4, is DVKVTQSSRYLVKRTGEKVFLECVQDMDHENMFWYRQDPGLGLRLIYFSYDVKMKEKGDIPEGYSVSREKKERFSLILESASTNQTSMYLCASRDSITNEKLFFGSGTQLSVL.